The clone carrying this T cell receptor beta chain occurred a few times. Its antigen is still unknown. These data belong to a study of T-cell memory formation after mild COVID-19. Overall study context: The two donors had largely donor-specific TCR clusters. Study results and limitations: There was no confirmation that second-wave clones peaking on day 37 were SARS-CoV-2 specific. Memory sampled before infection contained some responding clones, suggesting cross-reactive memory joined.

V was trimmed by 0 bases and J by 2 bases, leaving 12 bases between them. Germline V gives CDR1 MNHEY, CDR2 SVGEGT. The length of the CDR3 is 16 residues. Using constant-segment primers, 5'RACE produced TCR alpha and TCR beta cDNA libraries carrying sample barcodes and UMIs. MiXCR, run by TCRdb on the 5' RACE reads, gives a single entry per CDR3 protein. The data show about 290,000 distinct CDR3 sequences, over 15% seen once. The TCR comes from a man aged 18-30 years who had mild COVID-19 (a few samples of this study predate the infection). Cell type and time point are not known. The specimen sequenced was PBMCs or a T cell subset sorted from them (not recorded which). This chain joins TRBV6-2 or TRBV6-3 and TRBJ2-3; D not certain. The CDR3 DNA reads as TGTGCCAGCAGTTACTCGACAAGATCGCACACAGATACGCAGTATTTT. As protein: CASSYSTRSHTDTQYF.